One sample yielded the 8 T cell receptor beta chains listed below, sequenced in a study of T cell responses to AZD1222 COVID-19 vaccine. TCRdb's copy holds only in-frame clones and misses some; the assay was immunoSEQ multiplex PCR. The data show under 55,000 clones, about 88% seen once. The source material was peripheral blood, sampled on day 0 of AZD1222 vaccination. The receptors come from an adult in good health.

The chain employs TRBV9 and TRBJ1-3; TRBD1 matches 8 bases. V lost 4 bases and J lost 0; bases outside the gene matches: 3. In germline, CDR1 is SGDLS, CDR2 YYNGEE. The CDR3 sequence is 15 residues long. For the CDR3, the DNA is TGTGCCAGCAGCTCCACAGGGGGCTCTGGAAACACCATATATTTT. It translates to CASSSTGGSGNTIYF. The full variable domain, completed using reference TRBV9 and TRBJ1-3, is DSGVTQTPKHLITATGQRVTLRCSPRSGDLSVYWYQQSLDQGLQFLIQYYNGEERAKGNILERFSAQQFPDLHSELNLSSLELGDSALYFCASSSTGGSGNTIYFGEGSWLTVV.

V gene TRBV28 combines with J gene TRBJ1-1; D is possibly TRBD1 (5 bases). Germline loops: CDR1 MDHEN, CDR2 SYDVKM. This CDR3 is 14 amino acids long. V was trimmed by 5 bases and J by 1 base, leaving 11 bases between them. CDR3: CASSTGTANTEAFF. The CDR3 region has the DNA TGTGCCAGCAGTACCGGGACGGCGAACACTGAAGCTTTCTTT.

V gene TRBV14 combines with J gene TRBJ2-1; D call uncertain. Germline values: CDR1 SGHDN, CDR2 FVKESK. The ends were cut back, 0 bases at V and 6 bases at J, with 15 bases in the middle. The CDR3 totals 16 residues. CDR3 region: CASSQDNSRLGNEQFF. The CDR3 nucleotides read TGTGCCAGCAGCCAAGACAACTCTCGGCTCGGCAATGAGCAGTTCTTC.

This chain uses TRBV5-8 with TRBJ1-5; possibly TRBD1 for D (5 bases). The CDR3 is 15 residues long. With 4 bases removed from V and 0 bases from J, the gap between germline ends came to 11 bases. Germline V gene lookup returns CDR1 SGHTS and CDR2 YDEGEE. CDR3 in DNA: TGTGCCAGCAGCCCCGAAGGGGCTAGCAATCAGCCCCAGCATTTT. It specifies CASSPEGASNQPQHF.

The J gene is TRBJ2-1, the V gene TRBV18, with TRBD2 identical over 12 bases. The V gene's germline CDR1 is KGHSH and CDR2 LQKENI. The CDR3 totals 20 residues. After removal of 3 bases from V and 4 bases from J, the junction contained 16 bases not matched to a gene. The CDR3 is CASSPKILAGGPVGYNEQFF. The CDR3 DNA is TGTGCCAGCTCACCTAAGATTCTAGCGGGAGGGCCAGTCGGGTACAATGAGCAGTTCTTC.

The V and J genes are TRBV9 and TRBJ1-1; D uncertain. V shed 3 bases and J shed 1 base, with 13 bases lying between them. Germline V CDR1 and CDR2: SGDLS, YYNGEE. There are 15 residues in the CDR3. The CDR3 region is CASSAVLKRNTEAFF. In DNA, the CDR3 is TGTGCCAGCAGCGCTGTTTTAAAAAGGAACACTGAAGCTTTCTTT.

This clone was seen a single time. The chain combines TRBV9 with TRBJ2-7; D is unresolved. The V gene lost 0 bases and the J gene lost 2 bases, with 12 bases spanning the gap. The CDR3 is 15 residues long. Germline values: CDR1 SGDLS, CDR2 YYNGEE. In DNA form, the CDR3 reads TGTGCCAGCAGCGTAGGTCAGAGCGTAACCTACGAGCAGTACTTC. Translated: CASSVGQSVTYEQYF.

Comments on this clone: The sample holds other DNA sequences that translate to the same CDR3. This chain uses TRBV18 with TRBJ1-3; maybe TRBD1 (6 bases). The CDR3 runs to 14 residues. Germline lookup yields CDR1 KGHSH and CDR2 LQKENI. V was trimmed by 3 bases and J by 1 base, leaving 7 bases between them. The CDR3 sequence: CASSPQGSGNTIYF. CDR3 sequence (DNA): TGTGCCAGCTCACCGCAGGGGTCTGGAAACACCATATATTTT.